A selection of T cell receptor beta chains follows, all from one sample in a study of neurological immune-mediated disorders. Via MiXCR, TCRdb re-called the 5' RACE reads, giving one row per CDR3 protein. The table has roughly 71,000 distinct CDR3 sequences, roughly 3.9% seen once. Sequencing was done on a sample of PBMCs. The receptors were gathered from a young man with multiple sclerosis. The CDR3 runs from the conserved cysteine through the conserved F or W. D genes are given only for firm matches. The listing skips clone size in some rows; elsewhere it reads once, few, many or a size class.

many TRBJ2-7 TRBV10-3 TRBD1 TGTGCCTCCCGGGGGCAGGGGGCATACGAGCAGTACTTC CASRGQGAYEQYF
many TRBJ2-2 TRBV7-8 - TGTGCCAGCAGCTTCGAGGCCGGGGGCCACACCGGGGAGCTGTTTTTT CASSFEAGGHTGELFF
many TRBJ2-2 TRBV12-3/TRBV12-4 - TGTGCCAGCAGTGGGGTGGCGGGGTACACCGGGGAGCTGTTTTTT CASSGVAGYTGELFF
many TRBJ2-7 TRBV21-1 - TGTGCCAGCAGCAAGGAGGGCAGGGGGTCCTACGAGCAGTACTTC CASSKEGRGSYEQYF
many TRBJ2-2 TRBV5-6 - TGTGCCAGCAGCTTGGGAGCGGGCTGGATCACCGGGGAGCTGTTTTTT CASSLGAGWITGELFF
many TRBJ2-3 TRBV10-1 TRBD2 TGCGCCAGCAGTGACTCCCGTCTAGCGGGGGACGCAGATACGCAGTATTTT CASSDSRLAGDADTQYF
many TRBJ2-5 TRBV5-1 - TGCGCCAGCAGCTTGTTCACAGGGCAAGAGACCCAGTACTTC CASSLFTGQETQYF
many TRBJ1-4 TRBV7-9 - TGTGCCAGCAGCTCCCGGGGGGGAGAAAAACTGTTTTTT CASSSRGGEKLFF
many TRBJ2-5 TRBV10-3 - TGTGCCATCACCCCGACTAGTGAGGGAGAGACCCAGTACTTC CAITPTSEGETQYF
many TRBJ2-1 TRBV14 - TGTGCCAGCAGCCAAGTGTCCTGGGGAAATGAGCAGTTCTTC CASSQVSWGNEQFF
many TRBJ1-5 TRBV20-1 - TGCAGTGCTAGAGCGGGGGGGGGAAATCAGCCCCAGCATTTT CSARAGGGNQPQHF
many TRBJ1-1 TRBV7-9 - TGTGCCAGCAGCAGCAACGGGAAGAACACTGAAGCTTTCTTT CASSSNGKNTEAFF
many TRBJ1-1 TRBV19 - TGTGCCAGTAGAGAGGGCCGCACTGAAGCTTTCTTT CASREGRTEAFF
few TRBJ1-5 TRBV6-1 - TGTGCCAGCGGCTCCCTGGGGGGGATGGGCTATAGCAATCAGCCCCAGAATTTT CASGSLGGMGYSNQPQNF
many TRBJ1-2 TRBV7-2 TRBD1 TGTGCCAGCAGCTTAGGAGGGGGCGGTCGTGGCTACACCTTC CASSLGGGGRGYTF
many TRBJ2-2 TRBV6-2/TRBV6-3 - TGTGCCAGCAGCAAAACGGGGGGCGACACCGGGGAGCTGTTTTTT CASSKTGGDTGELFF
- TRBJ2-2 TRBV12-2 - TGTGCAAGTCGCTTAGCGAGGGGTAGAGCCGGGGAGCTGTTTTTT CASRLARGRAGELFF
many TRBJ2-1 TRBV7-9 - TGTGCCAGCACTCCCGGGCCGGGGGCTTACAATGAGCAGTTCTTC CASTPGPGAYNEQFF
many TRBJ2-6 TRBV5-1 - TGCGCCAGCAGCCTCTCAGGGACTGGGGCCAACGTCCTGACTTTC CASSLSGTGANVLTF
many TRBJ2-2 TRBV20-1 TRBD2 TGCAGTGCTACTGGGGCTAGCGGGGGGCTCACCGGGGAGCTGTTTTTT CSATGASGGLTGELFF
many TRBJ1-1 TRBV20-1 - TGCAGTGCCCGAGAGGGGAACACTGAAGCTTTCTTT CSAREGNTEAFF
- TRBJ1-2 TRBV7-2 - TGTGCCAGCAGCCAGGGGCAGAACAGCTATGGCTACACCTTC CASSQGQNSYGYTF
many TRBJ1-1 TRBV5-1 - TGCGCCAGCAGCTCACAGGTCATGAACACTGAAGCTTTCTTT CASSSQVMNTEAFF
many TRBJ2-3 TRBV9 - TGTGCCAGCAGCGTAGAAGGCCTAACAGATACGCAGTATTTT CASSVEGLTDTQYF
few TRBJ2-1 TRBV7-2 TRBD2 TGTGCCAGCAGAATCACTAGCGGGGGGGGGTATGAGCAGTTCTTC CASRITSGGGYEQFF
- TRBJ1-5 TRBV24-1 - TGTGCCACCAGTGATGGGACAAGTAATCAGCCCCAGAATTTT CATSDGTSNQPQNF
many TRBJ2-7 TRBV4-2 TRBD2 TGTGCCAGCAGCCAAGATCTAGCGGCCTACGAGCAGTACTTC CASSQDLAAYEQYF
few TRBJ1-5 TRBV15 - TGTGCCACCAGCAGAGCTCCAGGGGCCCAGAATTTT CATSRAPGAQNF
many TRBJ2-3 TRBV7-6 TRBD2 TGTGCCAGCAGCCGGCGCGAGCGGGGGATGTCAGATACGCAGTATTTT CASSRRERGMSDTQYF
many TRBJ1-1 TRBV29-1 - TGCAGCGTTGAGGCACAGATGAACACTGAAGCTTTCTTT CSVEAQMNTEAFF
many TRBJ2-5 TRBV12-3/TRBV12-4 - TGTGCCAGCAGTTTAAATTCGGAGACCCAGTACTTC CASSLNSETQYF
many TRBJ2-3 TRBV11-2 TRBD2 TGTGCCAGCAGCTTCAGACTCCGAGCGGGGGGACGACGCACAGATACGCAGTATTTT CASSFRLRAGGRRTDTQYF
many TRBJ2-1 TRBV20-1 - TGCAGTGCTAGAGTTACTAACAATGAGCAGTTCTTC CSARVTNNEQFF
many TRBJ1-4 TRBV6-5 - TGTGCCAGCAGTTACGGGTGGTCAGGGGAAAAACTGTTTTTT CASSYGWSGEKLFF